This is a list of T cell receptor beta chains from one sample in a study of cytomegalovirus exposure and HLA in healthy donors. Sequencing was performed with immunoSEQ multiplex PCR; in TCRdb, only in-frame clones are kept and a portion is missing. The sample carries about 130,000 clones, 80% to 90% recorded once. Sequencing was carried out using PBMCs. The source is a woman in her late teens or twenties in good health and CMV-seropositive. Each CDR3 is given with its conserved first and last residue. D genes are given only for firm matches. Clone size is stated in some rows and not others, as once, few, many or a class when expanded.

size,J,V,D,CDR3,DNA
-,TRBJ1-2,TRBV29-1,TRBD1,CSVGGTGTNTF,TGCAGCGTTGGTGGGACAGGGACAAATACCTTC
-,TRBJ2-3,TRBV7-2,TRBD2,CASSRGGRGDTQYF,TGTGCCAGCAGCCGGGGGGGCCGAGGAGATACGCAGTATTTT
-,TRBJ1-5,TRBV6-1,TRBD1,CGTGTGLNQPQHF,TGTGGGACCGGGACAGGGTTAAATCAGCCCCAGCATTTT
-,TRBJ2-5,TRBV5-1,-,CASSLDAGYQETQYF,TGCGCCAGCAGCTTGGACGCGGGGTACCAAGAGACCCAGTACTTC
once,TRBJ2-1,TRBV9,-,CASSVNQEDEQFF,TGTGCCAGCAGCGTAAACCAGGAGGATGAGCAGTTCTTC
-,TRBJ2-2,TRBV7-9,TRBD2,CASSSSAGGRFGELFF,TGTGCCAGCAGCTCCTCGGCGGGGGGCCGGTTCGGGGAGCTGTTTTTT
-,TRBJ1-1,TRBV9,-,CASSVVPQDTEAFF,TGTGCCAGCAGCGTAGTTCCTCAGGACACTGAAGCTTTCTTT
-,TRBJ2-7,TRBV27,-,CASSETLSYEQYF,TGTGCCAGCAGTGAGACACTCTCCTACGAGCAGTACTTC
-,TRBJ2-7,TRBV7-2,-,CASSLDWSQSYEQYF,TGTGCCAGCAGCTTAGATTGGTCCCAATCCTACGAGCAGTACTTC
-,TRBJ2-2,TRBV7-7,-,CAVPGLNTGELFF,TGTGCTGTGCCGGGACTCAACACCGGGGAGCTGTTTTTT
-,TRBJ2-4,TRBV7-9,-,CASSDIGQDIQYF,TGTGCCAGCAGCGACATCGGTCAGGACATTCAGTACTTC
few,TRBJ2-2,TRBV27,TRBD2,CASSLSWAGGFNTGELFF,TGTGCCAGCAGTTTATCCTGGGCGGGGGGCTTCAACACCGGGGAGCTGTTTTTT
few,TRBJ2-5,TRBV25-1,TRBD2,CASSRTSGGAGTETQYF,TGTGCCAGCAGTAGGACTAGCGGGGGGGCCGGGACGGAGACCCAGTACTTC
once,TRBJ2-1,TRBV6-5,TRBD2,CASSYLPTSGYNEQFF,TGTGCCAGCAGTTACCTACCGACTAGCGGCTACAATGAGCAGTTCTTC
-,TRBJ1-2,TRBV4-2,TRBD1,CASSQDKTGGGYGYTF,TGTGCCAGCAGCCAAGACAAGACAGGGGGGGGATATGGCTACACCTTC
-,TRBJ1-4,TRBV5-1,TRBD1,CASSPGQSNEKLFF,TGCGCCAGCAGCCCGGGACAGAGTAATGAAAAACTGTTTTTT
-,TRBJ1-1,TRBV25-1,-,CASSGAPGDGDYTEAFF,TGTGCCAGCAGTGGGGCGCCAGGGGACGGAGATTACACTGAAGCTTTCTTT
-,TRBJ2-7,TRBV6-5,TRBD1,CASSSIRQGDTYEQYF,TGTGCCAGCAGTTCCATCCGACAGGGGGATACCTACGAGCAGTACTTC
-,TRBJ2-1,TRBV10-2,TRBD2,CASSELAGGNEQFF,TGCGCCAGCAGTGAACTAGCGGGGGGCAATGAGCAGTTCTTC
-,TRBJ1-5,TRBV7-9,TRBD1,CSSSLGQGYQPQHF,TGTTCCAGCAGCTTGGGACAGGGTTATCAGCCCCAGCATTTT
-,TRBJ1-5,TRBV6-5,-,CASSPQNNQPQHF,TGTGCCAGCAGCCCACAGAATAATCAGCCCCAGCATTTT
-,TRBJ2-3,TRBV6-6,-,CASSPPGLATPDTQYF,TGTGCCAGCAGCCCCCCGGGACTTGCTACCCCAGATACGCAGTATTTT
-,TRBJ2-1,TRBV5-6,TRBD2,CASSFFGGAGNEQFF,TGTGCCAGCAGCTTTTTCGGGGGGGCCGGGAATGAGCAGTTCTTC
few,TRBJ2-5,TRBV10-3,TRBD2,CASQRGLANQETQYF,TGTGCCAGCCAGAGGGGACTAGCTAACCAAGAGACCCAGTACTTC
-,TRBJ2-1,TRBV11-2,TRBD2,CASSLSRSGGLGEQFF,TGTGCCAGCAGCTTGAGTAGATCGGGGGGGCTTGGTGAGCAGTTCTTC
once,TRBJ2-7,TRBV5-5,TRBD1,CASRPSQGDTGEQYF,TGTGCCAGCAGACCCAGCCAGGGGGATACGGGCGAGCAGTACTTC
-,TRBJ2-1,TRBV27,-,CASSQGFFSYNEQFF,TGTGCCAGCAGCCAGGGGTTTTTCTCCTACAATGAGCAGTTCTTC
once,TRBJ1-4,TRBV7-9,-,CASSFSRGANEKLFF,TGTGCCAGCAGCTTTTCCCGGGGGGCTAATGAAAAACTGTTTTTT
-,TRBJ2-3,TRBV5-4,TRBD1,CASRGTGADTQYF,TGTGCCAGCAGGGGGACAGGGGCAGATACGCAGTATTTT
-,TRBJ2-5,TRBV5-4,TRBD2,CASSSGTSGKETQYF,TGTGCCAGCAGCTCCGGGACTAGCGGCAAAGAGACCCAGTACTTC
-,TRBJ2-5,TRBV4-1,-,CASSLTQGETQYF,TGCGCCAGCAGCCTTACACAGGGAGAGACCCAGTACTTC
-,TRBJ2-1,TRBV7-3,-,CASSLEAGALGEQFF,TGTGCCAGCAGCTTAGAGGCGGGGGCTTTAGGGGAGCAGTTCTTC
once,TRBJ2-5,TRBV10-3,TRBD2,CAISPAGGNQETQYF,TGTGCCATCAGTCCAGCGGGGGGGAACCAAGAGACCCAGTACTTC
once,TRBJ2-3,TRBV13,TRBD2,CASSLDGAGGNGTDTQYF,TGTGCCAGCAGCTTAGACGGGGCGGGGGGGAACGGCACAGATACGCAGTATTTT
-,TRBJ1-1,TRBV11-2,-,CASNGVGTEAFF,TGTGCCAGCAACGGGGTCGGGACTGAAGCTTTCTTT
-,TRBJ2-7,TRBV6-4,TRBD2,CAIPRGGTTITYEQYF,TGTGCCATCCCCCGGGGGGGGACCACCATTACCTACGAGCAGTACTTC
once,TRBJ2-2,TRBV2,TRBD1,CASSYTGGWNTGELFF,TGTGCCAGCAGTTACACAGGGGGCTGGAACACCGGGGAGCTGTTTTTT
-,TRBJ2-7,TRBV23-1,-,CASSLTGRGSCSYEQYF,TGCGCCAGCAGTCTTACAGGCCGGGGGTCCTGCTCCTACGAGCAGTACTTC
-,TRBJ2-1,TRBV7-9,-,CASSFGGGVQFF,TGTGCCAGCAGCTTTGGCGGTGGTGTGCAGTTCTTC
-,TRBJ2-3,TRBV29-1,-,CSTRQGTDTQYF,TGCAGCACCAGACAGGGCACAGATACGCAGTATTTT
-,TRBJ2-3,TRBV5-4,TRBD1,CASSPGQGPDTQYF,TGTGCCAGCAGCCCAGGACAGGGGCCAGATACGCAGTATTTT
-,TRBJ1-4,TRBV14,-,CASSSRGEKLFF,TGTGCCAGCAGCTCAAGGGGCGAAAAACTGTTTTTT
-,TRBJ2-3,TRBV5-1,-,CASSLVGMSTDTQYF,TGCGCCAGCAGCTTGGTTGGCATGAGCACAGATACGCAGTATTTT
-,TRBJ2-2,TRBV13,TRBD2,CASSLGPGTSGGFNTGELFF,TGTGCCAGCAGCTTAGGCCCCGGGACTAGCGGGGGCTTTAATACCGGGGAGCTGTTTTTT
few,TRBJ2-7,TRBV25-1,-,CASSGRTAYEQYF,TGTGCCAGCAGTGGGCGGACAGCTTACGAGCAGTACTTC
-,TRBJ2-7,TRBV19,-,CASSSSSRTDNSYEQYF,TGTGCCAGTAGTTCTTCTTCGCGGACAGACAACTCCTACGAGCAGTACTTC
-,TRBJ2-7,TRBV15,TRBD2,CATSRLAGDSYEQYF,TGTGCCACCAGCAGACTAGCGGGGGACTCCTACGAGCAGTACTTC
-,TRBJ2-6,TRBV13,TRBD1,CASSTRTGNNVLTF,TGTGCCAGCAGCACCCGGACAGGGAACAACGTCCTGACTTTC
-,TRBJ1-4,TRBV9,-,CASSAEGANEKLFF,TGTGCCAGCAGCGCTGAGGGAGCTAATGAAAAACTGTTTTTT
few,TRBJ1-4,TRBV19,TRBD1,CASTSPGTGDEKLFF,TGTGCCAGTACCTCCCCTGGGACAGGTGATGAAAAACTGTTTTTT
-,TRBJ2-7,TRBV4-2,-,CASNPREGESYEQYF,TGTGCCAGCAACCCAAGAGAGGGGGAATCCTACGAGCAGTACTTC
-,TRBJ2-3,TRBV19,-,CASTRGAQTDTQYF,TGTGCCAGCACCAGGGGGGCGCAAACAGATACGCAGTATTTT
-,TRBJ2-1,TRBV7-3,-,CASSLRPGTYNEQFF,TGTGCCAGCAGCTTAAGACCGGGGACCTACAATGAGCAGTTCTTC
-,TRBJ2-7,TRBV2,TRBD1,CASRGTGGRYEQYF,TGTGCCAGCAGAGGGACAGGGGGCAGGTACGAGCAGTACTTC
-,TRBJ1-2,TRBV6-5,-,CATYRENYGYTF,TGTGCCACCTACCGGGAAAACTATGGCTACACCTTC
-,TRBJ2-7,TRBV6-1,TRBD1,CASSKNRDSDYEQYF,TGTGCCAGCAGCAAAAACCGGGACAGCGACTACGAGCAGTACTTC
-,TRBJ1-5,TRBV6-6,TRBD1,CASDREGNQPQHF,TGTGCCAGTGACAGGGAGGGCAATCAGCCCCAGCATTTT